This TCR beta chain emerged from a study of blood T cell repertoires in COVID-19. Study-level background: Samples representing acute and convalescent COVID-19 were sourced from the United States, Italy and Spain. T cells, B-cell-depleted T cells, or PBMCs provided the cDNA or gDNA that served as material.

CDR1 is LGHDT and CDR2 is YNNKEL in the germline V gene (reference sequence). This CDR3 is built from 16 residues. The V end was cut by 4 bases, the J end by 3 bases, with 19 bases between. Original methodology: Nucleated cell counts were estimated from reference gene primer amplification. The protocol was immunoSEQ multiplex PCR, while the TCRdb copy is restricted to in-frame clones and leaves out a portion. V and J calls plus clone size are reproduced from that table; the DNA served to infer D and trimming. Of about 110,000 clones in the sample, about four fifths are singletons; the top ten hold about 3.8%.

This chain joins TRBV3-1 (or the pseudogene TRBV3-2) and TRBJ2-7, with D tentatively TRBD1 (5 bases). The source of this sequence is a woman in her seventies with acute or convalescent COVID-19. Sequencing was carried out using peripheral blood. The CDR3 bases are TGTGCCAGCAGCCTCGCACGTTCAGCAGGGCACTACGAGCAGTACTTC. Its translation is CASSLARSAGHYEQYF.